Below, one T cell receptor (beta chain) is given with its context. This receptor's antigen is unknown. Base qualities are not provided; no much larger clone lies one nucleotide away. The donors were healthy, HIV-negative adults who had no recently reported acute infections or vaccinations. Every donor was a Caucasian adult living in Nashville, Tennessee, USA. CD8 memory samples combined magnetically selected CD45RO+ cells with CCR7-negative CD45RA+ effector memory (TemRA) cells. Blood was collected by leukapheresis, and PBMCs were isolated by Ficoll-Histopaque density gradient centrifugation and then cryopreserved in liquid nitrogen vapor phase. Analytical flow cytometry was used to check the purity and quantity of each magnetically sorted T cell population. From each sorted fraction, genomic DNA was isolated and quantified by UV absorbance on a Nanodrop 2000c. The data stem from a study of shared clonotypes between healthy human individuals (dated by TCRdb to about 2020). Some background on the complete study: Three men and a couple of women, aged 18 to 49 years, made up the cohort. Leukapheresis yielded between about 0.8 and 9.5 billion PBMCs per donor. For each donor, three plates each were used for CD4 naive and CD4 memory, two plates were used for CD8 naive, and one plate was used for CD8 memory. To estimate repertoire size and how much clonotypes are shared between individuals, the study performed deep sequencing of blood TCR repertoires from about five healthy adults. To increase sequencing depth and limit assay-specific biases, TCR repertoire library preparation and sequencing were carried out by different laboratories using diverse techniques.

Using the deep immunoSEQ assay, TCR CDR3 regions were amplified from genomic DNA by multiplex PCR. Genomic DNA extracted from each cell subset was distributed evenly over all wells of several immunoSEQ 96-well plates, and each plate served as one replicate. Each replicate PCR for sorted subsets received 150 to 250 ng genomic DNA, equal to about 30,000 T cell genomes. The purified libraries were quantified using a Qubit 3.0 fluorometer, sized with a Bioanalyzer 2100, and then quantified again using the KAPA Library Quantification kit. Each immunoSEQ 96-well plate was sequenced on its own single-read 150-cycle Illumina NextSeq 550 flow cell. The original pipeline was this. Because the immunoSEQ output held only junctional sequences and lacked quality scores, the filtering could not match the filtering applied to full-length reads. To assign V/J genes and CDR3, sequences were annotated against IMGT germline references using PyIR, a Python wrapper for IgBLAST v1.9. Any read was removed if the V/J assignment was weak (E-value above 1e-6), the CDR3 was missing, or the read contained stop codons, out-of-frame junctions, or ambiguous translated residues. V3J clonotypes were defined as sequences sharing an identical inferred V gene, J gene, and CDR3 amino acid sequence. The percentage overlap between two repertoires was calculated by dividing the number of shared unique clonotypes by the size of the smaller repertoire. Three approaches were used to assess repertoire richness: RTK rarefaction, the Chao1 estimator, and Recon v2.1 estimates of unobserved clonotypes. For all TCRbeta clonotypes obtained by the gDNA method from a few donors, generation probabilities were computed with OLGA. In its TCRdb copy, this immuneACCESS table keeps in-frame sequences only and misses some clones. Where compared with another copy, unresolved V genes explain less than half of these, and the others have no known cause. V and J calls and clone size are copied from that table; D and trimming were computed from the DNA. The sample table shows about 380,000 clones, and approximately 97% are seen once. The ten largest make up 0.32% of the sample.

Overall study outcomes, separate from this receptor: Incomplete sequencing was indicated by rarefaction of sorted-subset datasets, despite the large sequencing depth. Because the study included a small number of donors, the genetic and exposure-history diversity represented was limited. Pairwise subsampling indicated that sequencing depth was expected to affect the degree of clonotype sharing among donors. Compared with non-shared clonotypes, clonotypes shared by all four sorted-subset donors had higher generation probabilities. Sampling was restricted to blood, and TCR repertoires in tissues likely differ from the TCR repertoires found in blood. Naive subsets generally had larger estimated clonotype richness than memory subsets did. Across a few donors, approximately 5% of naive CD4, approximately 3.6% of naive CD8, 2.3% of memory CD4, and under 0.45% of memory CD8 clonotypes were shared.

V and J lose 0 bases and 0 bases, and a span of 8 bases separates them. CDR1 and CDR2 were assigned from the germline V gene as MGHDK and SYGVNS. The CDR3, from cysteine to phenylalanine, totals 16 residues. The entry retains the CDR3 DNA only, 48 bases that are in frame from base 1. This chain is built from TRBV25-1 and TRBJ2-2; no D segment can be confidently identified. This sequence originates from a man under 40 in good health. Sequenced sample: memory CD8+ T cells sorted from blood. This specimen's cell subset or site label, per the study, means: CD45RO+ cells pooled with CCR7-negative TemRA cells. The CDR3: CASSEYGRPNTGELFF. The nucleotides are TGTGCCAGCAGTGAATACGGCAGGCCGAACACCGGGGAGCTGTTTTTT.